A selection of T cell receptor beta chains follows, all from one sample in a study of sequential checkpoint blockade in melanoma. The method was immunoSEQ multiplex PCR; TCRdb's version includes in-frame clones alone and lacks a portion of them. The sample includes 15,000 to 20,000 clones, around two thirds of them seen just once. The specimen was CD8+ T cells sorted from blood (inferred from file names), collected from a patient given nivolumab and ipilimumab in sequence. Source of these receptors: a human donor with melanoma. CDR3s include the opening cysteine and the closing phenylalanine or tryptophan. The order of the fields is clone size, V gene, CDR3 protein. The size field is filled for only some rows; it gives once, few, many or a size class.

abundance: .
v_gene: TRBV9
CDR3aa: CASNTGGGEKLFF

abundance: .
v_gene: TRBV6-6
CDR3aa: CASSYSRPGGDEQYF

abundance: .
v_gene: TRBV27
CDR3aa: CASSFTSLETQYF

abundance: .
v_gene: TRBV28
CDR3aa: CASSLGQVSGVNTEAFF

abundance: .
v_gene: TRBV10-3
CDR3aa: CAISERTGSTGELFF

abundance: .
v_gene: TRBV7-9
CDR3aa: CANGGGRETQYF

abundance: .
v_gene: TRBV4-2
CDR3aa: CASSHPGTGDYNEQFF

abundance: .
v_gene: TRBV7-9
CDR3aa: CASSPWTGEGNQPQHF

abundance: .
v_gene: TRBV4-1
CDR3aa: CASSQSGSYNEQFF

abundance: once
v_gene: TRBV6-1
CDR3aa: CASSPDREVTGELFF

abundance: .
v_gene: TRBV10-3
CDR3aa: CAISELGQGASEQYF

abundance: .
v_gene: TRBV6-6
CDR3aa: CASSYGVDQYF

abundance: medium-sized
v_gene: TRBV7-2
CDR3aa: CASSFSGTSGANEQFF

abundance: .
v_gene: TRBV13
CDR3aa: CASSSRRTGGEEGNQPQHF

abundance: .
v_gene: TRBV11-2
CDR3aa: CASSLPPSTEAFF

abundance: .
v_gene: TRBV5-4
CDR3aa: CASSLAYETGMNTEAFF

abundance: few
v_gene: TRBV25-1
CDR3aa: CASSEYGRIKGAFF

abundance: few
v_gene: TRBV27
CDR3aa: CASSLSGTGAAEQFF

abundance: .
v_gene: TRBV7-7
CDR3aa: CASSLSGTSDVAGTGELFF

abundance: few
v_gene: TRBV9
CDR3aa: CASSTPTGTQYF

abundance: .
v_gene: TRBV7-6
CDR3aa: CASTDRIDGGYNQPQHF

abundance: medium-sized
v_gene: TRBV6-5
CDR3aa: CASSYYARGDWDGYTF

abundance: few
v_gene: TRBV6-1
CDR3aa: CASSTASGGGETQYF

abundance: .
v_gene: TRBV4-3
CDR3aa: CASSRKGVYNEQFF

abundance: .
v_gene: TRBV9
CDR3aa: CASSVGGDGSYEQYF

abundance: medium-sized
v_gene: TRBV5-5
CDR3aa: CATQTGNSPLHF

abundance: .
v_gene: TRBV5-1
CDR3aa: CASSLLSGTGDEQYF

abundance: .
v_gene: TRBV7-2
CDR3aa: CASLDRAYSTEAFF

abundance: .
v_gene: TRBV28
CDR3aa: CASSSTGYGYTF

abundance: few
v_gene: TRBV9
CDR3aa: CASSTTDFGGYGYTF

abundance: .
v_gene: TRBV7-6
CDR3aa: CASSLAGGTDTQYF

abundance: .
v_gene: TRBV4-2
CDR3aa: CASSQVGREDQPQHF

abundance: few
v_gene: TRBV4-1
CDR3aa: CASSQSFTEAFF

abundance: .
v_gene: TRBV13
CDR3aa: CASSPQGSSYNEQFF

abundance: few
v_gene: TRBV9
CDR3aa: CASSAGGGGGRYF

abundance: .
v_gene: TRBV10-3
CDR3aa: CAISEAGRTYEQYF

abundance: .
v_gene: TRBV12-5
CDR3aa: CAASSQGGEQYF

abundance: few
v_gene: TRBV7-6
CDR3aa: CASSRTATSYNEQFF

abundance: .
v_gene: TRBV13
CDR3aa: CASSAAGTSGGGEQFF

abundance: .
v_gene: TRBV10-3
CDR3aa: CAISEFAGTGYSGNTIYF

abundance: .
v_gene: TRBV9
CDR3aa: CASSGTLAGATLDTGELFF

abundance: .
v_gene: TRBV19
CDR3aa: CASRLQGAYGYTF

abundance: few
v_gene: TRBV12-5
CDR3aa: CASGSCGGGGQGIYNEQFF

abundance: .
v_gene: TRBV6-5
CDR3aa: CASSYSATGGDGYTF

abundance: .
v_gene: TRBV27
CDR3aa: CASSSGSSYEQYF

abundance: .
v_gene: TRBV23-1
CDR3aa: CASSSPRGRTLNQNTEAFF

abundance: once
v_gene: TRBV9
CDR3aa: CASSVGGDSYNEQFF

abundance: .
v_gene: TRBV6-5
CDR3aa: CASTQLGHGYTF